These 12 T cell receptor beta chains originate from one sample sequenced in a study of cytomegalovirus exposure and HLA in healthy donors. Use of 60 Vbeta and 13 Jbeta primers characterized the PCR. Only in-frame clones appear in the TCRdb table, and some are missing; sequencing was by immunoSEQ multiplex PCR. This table has about 140,000 clones, 60% to 80% appearing once. What was sequenced was PBMCs. The receptors come from a man aged 25 to 45 in good health and CMV-seronegative.

V is TRBV4-1 and J is TRBJ2-5; 9 bases are a match to TRBD2. CDR3 size: 14 residues. Losses at the gene ends were 2 bases for V and 4 bases for J; bases not matched to a gene: 2. Germline V gives CDR1 MGHRA, CDR2 YSYEKL. The CDR3 DNA sequence: TGCGCCAGCAGCCAACCGGGACTAGCAGAGACCCAGTACTTC. It codes for CASSQPGLAETQYF.

This sequence joins TRBV9 and TRBJ2-7; possibly TRBD1 for D (5 bases). Per germline, CDR1 SGDLS and CDR2 YYNGEE. Trimming stripped 4 bases from V and 3 bases from J, with 14 bases between. The CDR3 loop spans 14 amino acids. The CDR3 DNA follows: TGTGCCAGCAGCCCACGCCAGGGATTCTACGAGCAGTACTTC. Amino acid sequence: CASSPRQGFYEQYF.

The CDR3 is CASSVSLPYEQYF. The CDR3 region has the DNA TGTGCCAGCAGTGTTAGCTTACCCTACGAGCAGTACTTC. The chain recombines TRBV2 with TRBJ2-7; D call uncertain. CDR1 is SNHLY, CDR2 FYNNEI, per germline. The CDR3 covers 13 residues. V lost 4 bases and J 2 bases, leaving 9 bases between the germline ends.

The CDR3 nucleotides are TGTGCCTGGAGTGTACAGGACGCAGACTCTGGAAACACCATATATTTT. Protein: CAWSVQDADSGNTIYF. The chain recombines TRBV30 with TRBJ1-3; weak D call: TRBD1 (5 bases). With 0 bases removed from V and 0 bases from J, the gap between germline ends came to 12 bases. The germline CDR1 and CDR2 sequences are GTSNPN and SVGIG (reference sequence). The CDR3 totals 16 residues.

This clone was detected only a few times. In nucleotides, the CDR3 is TGTGCCAGCAGTTCCTCTGACTATGGCTACACCTTC. The encoded protein is CASSSSDYGYTF. This chain links TRBV28 with TRBJ1-2, with D unclear. The CDR3 contains 12 residues. CDR1 is MDHEN, CDR2 SYDVKM, per germline. Trimming removed 4 bases from V and 3 bases from J, with 6 bases in between.

This clone was counted a single time. The chain employs TRBV7-2 and TRBJ2-6; D call uncertain. Trimming shortened V by 6 bases and J by 0 bases, and 9 bases separated the two germline ends. The CDR3 sequence is 15 residues long. In germline, CDR1 is SGHTA, CDR2 FQGNSA. The CDR3 sequence: CASRPSLSGANVLTF. CDR3 DNA sequence: TGTGCCAGCAGACCGAGTCTCTCTGGGGCCAACGTCCTGACTTTC.

This sequence joins TRBV28 and TRBJ1-1; maybe TRBD1 (6 bases). CDR3 length: 12 amino acids. Germline V CDR1 and CDR2: MDHEN, SYDVKM. The germline V and J ends were trimmed by 2 bases and 10 bases, with 11 bases remaining between them. The chain's CDR3 is CASSLRGAPAFF. The CDR3 DNA reads as TGTGCCAGCAGTTTACGGGGGGCTCCAGCTTTCTTT.

The V and J genes are TRBV7-3 and TRBJ2-5; 16 bases align to TRBD2. The trim removed 2 bases at V and 5 bases at J, leaving 2 bases unmatched. This CDR3 is 16 amino acids long. Germline loops: CDR1 SGHTA, CDR2 FQGTGA. CDR3 amino acids: CASSLGTSGRAETQYF. The CDR3 DNA reads TGTGCCAGCAGCTTAGGGACTAGCGGGAGGGCGGAGACCCAGTACTTC.

The chain has TRBV2 and TRBJ2-3; D not resolved. The CDR3 is made up of 15 amino acids. V lost 4 bases, J lost 4 bases, and 15 bases lay in between. Looked up from germline, CDR1 is SNHLY and CDR2 is FYNNEI. CDR3 coding DNA: TGTGCCAGCAGTGTGGCGGATATATGGTCAGATACGCAGTATTTT. It translates to CASSVADIWSDTQYF.

Note on this clone: Other DNA sequences from this sample encode an identical CDR3 as well. The genes are TRBV6-1 and TRBJ2-3; D may be TRBD2 (6 bases). The CDR3 consists of 14 residues. Between the trimmed V and J ends, which lost 6 bases and 1 base, there was a span of 11 bases. The germline gives CDR1 MNHNS, CDR2 SASEGT. The CDR3 bases are TGTGCCAGCAGATGGGACTCGGGCACAGATACGCAGTATTTT. Translating it yields CASRWDSGTDTQYF.

This chain joins TRBV5-1 and TRBJ2-6; D may be TRBD1 (5 bases). V gave up 5 bases and J gave up 0 bases, with 9 bases separating them. This CDR3 has 15 residues. CDR1 and CDR2 from the germline V gene are SGHRS and YFSETQ. Written as DNA, the CDR3 is TGCGCCAGCAGATTGACAGCCTCTGGGGCCAACGTCCTGACTTTC. This encodes CASRLTASGANVLTF.

This clone has only a few counts. The rearrangement joins TRBV14 to TRBJ2-7, with D perhaps matching TRBD2 (6 bases). CDR1 is SGHDN and CDR2 is FVKESK in the germline V gene. This CDR3 is built from 14 residues. Trimming stripped 1 base from V and 3 bases from J, with 10 bases between. In DNA form, the CDR3 reads TGTGCCAGCAGCCAAGGGGACTCCCGCTACGAGCAGTACTTC. Residues: CASSQGDSRYEQYF.